The rows below give T cell receptor beta chains drawn from one sample of a study of blood T cell repertoires in COVID-19. Here immunoSEQ multiplex PCR was the method, and the copy in TCRdb shows in-frame clones only, minus some. The sample includes about 160,000 clones, over 65% of them seen just once. The sequencing sample was made of peripheral blood. The receptors originated from a man between 65 and 85 years old with acute or convalescent COVID-19. CDR3s include the opening cysteine and the closing phenylalanine or tryptophan. Clone size is not always given. Where it is, it says once, few, many or a class for expanded clones.

TRBV12-3/TRBV12-4	-	TRBJ1-5	CASSLKGDQPQHF
TRBV12-5	-	TRBJ1-4	CASGLPWGGGLGEKLFF
TRBV9	-	TRBJ1-2	CASSLGQGDNYGYTF
TRBV9	once	TRBJ2-7	CASSAYPEETYEQYF
TRBV19	once	TRBJ2-1	CASSPNPWVLAGGRNEQFF
TRBV19	-	TRBJ2-3	CASSIASNVDTQYF
TRBV28	-	TRBJ1-5	CASSFPYTGVGNQPQHF
TRBV19	-	TRBJ1-4	CASSIGTGGGEKLFF
TRBV2	-	TRBJ1-5	CASSARGNQPQHF
TRBV6-1	-	TRBJ1-5	CASSESSQPQHF
TRBV19	-	TRBJ2-7	CASRGLAALDYEQYF
TRBV18	-	TRBJ2-3	CASSSGTTTDTQYF
TRBV19	-	TRBJ2-1	CASSIYVAYNEQFF
TRBV6-1	-	TRBJ1-3	CASSEAQGTGNTIYF
TRBV5-5	-	TRBJ1-1	CASSSRGQGPVEAFF
TRBV7-9	-	TRBJ2-5	CATGDRSQETQYF
TRBV12-3/TRBV12-4	few	TRBJ1-1	CASTFDFSPEAFF
TRBV18	once	TRBJ2-5	CASSLTGGGQETQYF
TRBV19	-	TRBJ1-5	CASSNRATWGDTPQHF
TRBV5-1	-	TRBJ2-1	CASSSGLSLYNEQFF
TRBV7-2	few	TRBJ2-1	CASSLVWGGSPYEQFF
TRBV5-6	few	TRBJ1-2	CASSTDRVGGYTF
TRBV6-5	-	TRBJ2-7	CASSYSSGGEQYF
TRBV21-1	-	TRBJ2-4	CASRRDGPGTSGSSKNIQYF
TRBV9	-	TRBJ1-6	CASSVGAGTANSPLHF
TRBV28	-	TRBJ1-2	CASRPTVSYGYTF
TRBV18	-	TRBJ1-1	CASSPPSTDTEAFF
TRBV18	-	TRBJ1-3	CASTPDRGISGNTIYF
TRBV19	-	TRBJ1-5	CASRPARGKSNQPQHF
TRBV11-2	-	TRBJ2-3	CASSSTSGTQYF
TRBV2	-	TRBJ2-7	CASSVAGHSYEQYF